This TCR beta chain originates from a study of radiotherapy plus CTLA-4 blockade in lung cancer (dated by TCRdb to 2017 to 2018). For the wider study: Objective responses were observed in approximately 19% of enrolled patients, and disease control was achieved in 31%. Study-wide conclusions, independent of this receptor: Increased serum interferon-beta after radiation, together with early dynamic changes in blood T cell clones, were reported to be the strongest predictors of response. After treatment with radiotherapy and ipilimumab, TCR clones that came from tumors expanded in the peripheral blood.

A note on this clone: Which antigen it targets is not known. No per-base quality is available; no much larger clone lies one base away.

CDR1 SEHNR and CDR2 FQNEAQ were looked up in the germline V gene (reference sequence). Compared with germline, V lacks 1 base and J lacks 2 bases; bases without a gene match: 6. The CDR3 covers 16 residues, taking in both the cysteine and the phenylalanine. Solely the CDR3 DNA is kept, with 48 bases framed from the first base. Receptors were amplified or captured by the immunoSEQ multiplex PCR assay. Not all clones reach the TCRdb copy of this immuneACCESS table, which keeps in-frame sequences only. Checked studies attribute under half of the gap to unresolved V genes and leave the rest unexplained. For this sample the table gives around 37,000 clones, of which about 69% were detected only once. The ten largest account for roughly 15% of the sample. The study tested focal radiation therapy combined with CTLA-4 blockade (ipilimumab) in patients with chemo-refractory metastatic non-small-cell lung cancer.

The chain joins TRBV7-9 to TRBJ1-2, with 8 middle bases fitting TRBD1. This clonotype was obtained from a human donor with non-small cell lung cancer that progressed on radiotherapy plus ipilimumab. The sample consisted of peripheral blood, taken from a patient treated with radiotherapy plus ipilimumab. The DNA sequence reads TGTGCCAGCAGCTTAGGGACAGGGCCCGAAAACTATGGCTACACCTTC. This encodes CASSLGTGPENYGYTF.